These 20 T cell receptor beta chains were all obtained from the same sample, sequenced in a study of blood T cells in healthy people across ages. With a J-beta primer mix and a sample-barcoded 5' primer, a second PCR ran about 7 to 11 cycles. Via MiXCR, TCRdb re-called the 5' RACE reads, giving one row per CDR3 protein. The sample contains about 1.5 million distinct CDR3 sequences, 35% to 45% of which appear only once. The sample comprised blood. These receptors all come from a woman aged 18-29 years in good health.

The CDR3 loop is CSVAAGANEKLFF. CDR3 nucleotide sequence: TGCAGCGTTGCTGCGGGTGCTAATGAAAAACTGTTTTTT. V gene TRBV29-1 combines with J gene TRBJ1-4; no definite D call. Trimming took 4 bases from V and 3 from J, leaving 9 bases between them. The CDR3 is 13 amino acids. Looked up from germline, CDR1 is SQVTM and CDR2 is ANQGSEA.

This chain links TRBV18 with TRBJ1-1; D is unresolved. V gave up 10 bases and J gave up 3 bases, with 9 bases separating them. This CDR3 comprises 11 residues. Germline CDR1 and CDR2: KGHSH and LQKENI. CDR3 region: CANSPDTEAFF. The CDR3 DNA reads as TGTGCCAACTCGCCCGACACTGAAGCTTTCTTT.

V and J are TRBV25-1 and TRBJ2-5, with D maybe TRBD2 (5 bases). Looked up from germline, CDR1 is MGHDK and CDR2 is SYGVNS. The CDR3 has 13 residues. V was trimmed by 7 bases and J by 11 bases, leaving 20 bases between them. The CDR3 spells CASTPVGGDEQYF. CDR3 in DNA: TGTGCCAGCACCCCGGTTGGAGGTGATGAGCAGTACTTC.

This clonotype was seen only once. This chain links TRBV7-9 with TRBJ2-7; D may be TRBD1 (6 bases). The germline gives CDR1 SEHNR, CDR2 FQNEAQ (reference sequence). The V gene lost 2 bases and the J gene lost 5 bases, with 10 bases spanning the gap. The CDR3 totals 13 residues. CDR3 nucleotides: TGTGCCAGCAGCTTAAACAGGGATCACGAGCAGTACTTC. Amino acid sequence: CASSLNRDHEQYF.

V usage is TRBV12-3 or TRBV12-4 and J usage is TRBJ2-2; 7 bases are a match to TRBD1. The CDR3 has 15 amino acids. V shed 1 base and J 3 bases; nucleotides not matched to a gene: 2. The CDR3 sequence: CASSLGGGYTGELFF. The CDR3, as DNA: TGTGCCAGCAGTTTAGGAGGGGGCTACACCGGGGAGCTGTTTTTT.

The chain carries TRBV20-1 and TRBJ2-1; D may be TRBD2 (5 bases). Germline CDR1 and CDR2: DFQATT and SNEGSKA (reference sequence). The CDR3 spans 14 residues. V lost 3 bases and J lost 4, with 13 bases in between. The CDR3 coding sequence is TGCAGTGCTAGCGTCCAGCGGCCTTACAATGAGCAGTTCTTC. This codes for CSASVQRPYNEQFF.

This clonotype was seen a few times. V gene TRBV4-1 combines with J gene TRBJ2-3; 9 bases fit TRBD2. Germline values: CDR1 MGHRA, CDR2 YSYEKL. Germline trimming cut 5 bases from V and 4 bases from J; bases unmatched to any gene: 10. The CDR3 is made up of 16 amino acids. CDR3 residues: CASSYRLAGDADTQYF. For the CDR3, the DNA is TGCGCCAGCAGCTACCGATTAGCGGGAGATGCAGATACGCAGTATTTT.

This clonotype has more than one count but fewer than ten. The rearrangement joins TRBV6-6 to TRBJ2-7, with TRBD2 identical over 7 bases. The CDR3 runs 17 residues. Germline CDR1 MNHNY, CDR2 SVGAGI (reference sequence). The trim removed 2 bases at V and 1 base at J, leaving 11 bases unmatched. The CDR3 sequence is CASSYPRGESSSYEQYF. CDR3 bases: TGTGCCAGCAGTTACCCTCGGGGGGAGAGTTCTTCCTACGAGCAGTACTTC.

The CDR3 loop reads CASRNYRVSTEAFF. The CDR3 bases are TGTGCCAGCAGAAACTACAGGGTATCCACTGAAGCTTTCTTT. This chain connects TRBV6-2 or TRBV6-3 to TRBJ1-1, with D tentatively TRBD1 (6 bases). Trimming took off 6 bases at V and 4 bases at J, with 15 bases between the two ends. Germline CDR1 reads MNHEY; CDR2 reads SVGEGT. The CDR3 is 14 residues long.

This clonotype was seen repeatedly, ten times or more. The chain employs TRBV4-3 and TRBJ2-3; 7 bases match TRBD2. CDR1 is LGHNA, CDR2 YSLEER, per germline. The CDR3 totals 13 residues. The junction had 2 bases not matched to a gene; V was cut back by 1 base and J by 7 bases. In nucleotides, the CDR3 is TGCGCCAGCAGCCAAGCGGGGGGTCATACGCAGTATTTT. Translation gives CASSQAGGHTQYF.

In this sample, this clonotype turned up a few times. The chain uses TRBV24-1 and TRBJ2-2; D uncertain. The V end lost 7 bases, the J end lost 5 bases, and 10 bases lay between the germline ends. The CDR3 consists of 13 residues. CDR1 and CDR2 from the germline V gene are KGHDR and SFDVKD. CDR3 amino acids: CATSGIRTGELFF. CDR3 in DNA: TGTGCCACCAGCGGTATTAGAACCGGGGAGCTGTTTTTT.

The rearrangement links TRBV21-1 to TRBJ1-6; the table names TRBD1, a call not compared with the DNA. TRBV21-1 is flagged as a pseudogene. The CDR3 covers 18 residues. CDR3 bases: TGTGCCAGCAGCAATGCATTGGGACAGGGAGTGACAAATTCACCCCTCCACTTT. Its protein is CASSNALGQGVTNSPLHF.

The CDR3 bases are TGTGCCAGCAGTGAACGAGGACTAGATGATACGCAGTATTTT. Protein product: CASSERGLDDTQYF. The chain combines TRBV6-4 with TRBJ2-3; TRBD2 agrees at 7 bases. This CDR3 is built from 14 residues. Germline values: CDR1 MRHNA, CDR2 SNTAGT. With 3 bases clipped from V and 6 bases from J, the junction kept 6 bases outside the gene matches.

This chain connects TRBV14 to TRBJ2-1; possibly TRBD1 for D (5 bases). V was clipped by 0 bases and J by 1 base, with 13 bases between them. The length of the CDR3 is 17 residues. CDR1 and CDR2 from the germline V gene are SGHDN and FVKESK. This chain's CDR3 is CASSQDKYRLSYNEQFF. CDR3 DNA: TGTGCCAGCAGCCAAGATAAGTACAGGTTGTCCTACAATGAGCAGTTCTTC.

With respect to this clonotype: This may come from a read error, since a much larger clone is one base off. The gene calls are TRBV28 and TRBJ1-1; 7 bases are a match to TRBD1. V shed 5 bases and J 3 bases; nucleotides not matched to a gene: 3. The CDR3 has 13 amino acids. Germline assignment: CDR1 MDHEN and CDR2 SYDVKM. The chain's CDR3 is CASSARGYTEAFF. CDR3 coding DNA: TGTGCCAGCAGTGCCAGGGGGTACACTGAAGCTTTCTTT.

The chain has TRBV4-2 and TRBJ2-7; possible D gene TRBD2, 5 bases. The J call is uncertain, as TRBJ2-5 better fits the DNA end. This CDR3 spans 13 amino acids. CDR1 is LGHNA, CDR2 YNFKEQ, per germline. The CDR3, as DNA: TGTGCCAGCAGCTACCGGGGAGTCGAGACCCAGTACTTC. This translates into CASSYRGVETQYF.

The chain is built from TRBV5-1 and TRBJ1-4; 7 bases align to TRBD1. Germline values: CDR1 SGHRS, CDR2 YFSETQ. The CDR3 is 16 amino acids. Trimming cost V 3 bases and J 6 bases; bases outside gene matches: 11. The CDR3 reads CASSSQPGQRDEKLFF. The CDR3 DNA reads TGCGCCAGCAGCTCTCAACCGGGACAGCGGGATGAAAAACTGTTTTTT.

This clonotype showed up just a few times. The V call is TRBV5-1, the J call TRBJ1-4; D perhaps matches TRBD1 (5 bases). The CDR3 sequence is 14 residues long. Trimming cost V 5 bases and J 7 bases, with 15 bases left between them. Germline V lookup: CDR1 SGHRS, CDR2 YFSETQ. The CDR3: CASRPGPRSEKLFF. DNA of the CDR3: TGCGCCAGCAGACCGGGACCCCGAAGTGAAAAACTGTTTTTT.

This clonotype was seen only a few times. The J gene is TRBJ1-2, the V gene TRBV20-1; possibly TRBD1 for D (5 bases). Germline-derived CDR1 and CDR2 are DFQATT and SNEGSKA (reference sequence). There are 14 residues in the CDR3. The germline V and J ends were trimmed by 3 bases and 7 bases, with 18 bases remaining between them. The CDR3 reads CSARGLQVPGGYTF. In nucleotides, the CDR3 is TGCAGTGCTAGGGGTTTACAGGTTCCGGGTGGCTACACCTTC.

Worth noting for this clonotype: A read error is possible here, since a much larger clone lies one base away. Given the absence of the conserved phenylalanine or tryptophan at the CDR3 end, a read error is likely. The chain links TRBV5-1 to TRBJ2-3; no firm D call. Trimming pared 4 bases from V and 2 bases from J, leaving 8 bases between. There are 13 residues in the CDR3. Germline V gene sequence: CDR1 SGHRS, CDR2 YFSETQ. The CDR3 loop is CASSDRITDTQYI. DNA of the CDR3: TGCGCCAGCAGCGACCGTATCACAGATACGCAGTATATT.